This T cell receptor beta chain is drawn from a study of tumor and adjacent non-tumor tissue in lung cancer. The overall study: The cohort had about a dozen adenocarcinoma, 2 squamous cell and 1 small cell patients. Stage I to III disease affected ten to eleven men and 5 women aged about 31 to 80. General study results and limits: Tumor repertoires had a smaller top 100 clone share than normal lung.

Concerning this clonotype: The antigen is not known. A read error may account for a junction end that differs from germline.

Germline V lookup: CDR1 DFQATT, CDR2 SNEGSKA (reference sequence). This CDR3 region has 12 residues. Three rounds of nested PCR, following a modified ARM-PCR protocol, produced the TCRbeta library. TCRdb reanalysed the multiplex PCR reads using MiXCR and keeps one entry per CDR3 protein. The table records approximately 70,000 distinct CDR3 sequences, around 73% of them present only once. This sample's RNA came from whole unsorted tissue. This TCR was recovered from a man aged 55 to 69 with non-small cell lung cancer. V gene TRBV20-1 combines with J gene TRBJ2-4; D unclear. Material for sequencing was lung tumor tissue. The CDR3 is CGARGPENIQYF. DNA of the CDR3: TGCGGTGCTAGAGGCCCGGAAAACATTCAGTATTTC.